This T cell receptor beta chain derives from a study of a mutant IDH1 vaccine in newly diagnosed glioma. Looking at the study overall: Patients were started on vaccination 4-6 weeks after radiotherapy alone, or with temozolomide cycles. Every participant had undergone radiotherapy, temozolomide, or both before, and most underwent both.

Of note for this clone: Its antigen remains unknown.

The protocol was immunoSEQ multiplex PCR, while the TCRdb copy is restricted to in-frame clones and leaves out a portion. The profile shows more than 50,000 clones, 75% to 90% of them singletons. The CDR3 is 12 amino acids. V shed 3 bases and J shed 1 base, with 4 bases lying between them. Germline CDR1 and CDR2: MDHEN and SYDVKM. Broader study findings: Pseudoprogression showed no apparent link to changes in top peripheral T cell clonotypes.

The time point denotes: week 11, during vaccination. The study gave 300 ug of mutant IDH1 20-mer peptide per vaccine dose, with topical imiquimod. The sequence came from a man in his fifties with glioma. The chain employs TRBV28 and TRBJ2-7; D remains unclear. Sequenced here: PBMCs, sampled from a glioma patient whose treatment included an IDH1 peptide vaccine. DNA of the CDR3: TGTGCCAGCAGTTTCCTATCCTACGAGCAGTACTTC. Its protein product is CASSFLSYEQYF.